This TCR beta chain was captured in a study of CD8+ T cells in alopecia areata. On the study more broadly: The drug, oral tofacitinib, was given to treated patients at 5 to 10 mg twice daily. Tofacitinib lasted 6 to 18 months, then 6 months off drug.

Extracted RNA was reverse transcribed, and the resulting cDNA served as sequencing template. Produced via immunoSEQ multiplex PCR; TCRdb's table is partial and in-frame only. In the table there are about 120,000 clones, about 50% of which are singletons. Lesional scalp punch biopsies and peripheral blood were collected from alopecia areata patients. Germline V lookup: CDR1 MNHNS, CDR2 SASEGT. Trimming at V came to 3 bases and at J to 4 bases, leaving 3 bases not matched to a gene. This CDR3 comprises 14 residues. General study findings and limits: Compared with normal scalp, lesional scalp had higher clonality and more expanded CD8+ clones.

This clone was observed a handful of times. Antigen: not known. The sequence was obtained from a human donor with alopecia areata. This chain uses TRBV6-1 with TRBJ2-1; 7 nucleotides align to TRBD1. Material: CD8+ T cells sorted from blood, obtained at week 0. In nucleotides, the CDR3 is TGTGCCAGCAGTGAGCCCAGGGGGTACAATGAGCAGTTCTTC. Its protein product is CASSEPRGYNEQFF.